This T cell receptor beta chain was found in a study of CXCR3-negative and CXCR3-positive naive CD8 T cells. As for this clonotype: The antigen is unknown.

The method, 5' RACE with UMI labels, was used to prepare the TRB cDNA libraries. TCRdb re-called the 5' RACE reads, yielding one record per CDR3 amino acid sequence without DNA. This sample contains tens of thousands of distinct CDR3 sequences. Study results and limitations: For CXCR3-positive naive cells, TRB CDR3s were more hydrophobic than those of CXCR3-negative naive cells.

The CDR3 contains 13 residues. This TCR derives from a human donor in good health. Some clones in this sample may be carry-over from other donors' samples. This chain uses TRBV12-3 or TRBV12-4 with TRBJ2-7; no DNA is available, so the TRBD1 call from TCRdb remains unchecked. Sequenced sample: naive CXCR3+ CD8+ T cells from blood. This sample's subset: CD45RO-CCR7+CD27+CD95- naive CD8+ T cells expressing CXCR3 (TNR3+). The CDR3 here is CASSTGRLYEQYF.